This is a list of T cell receptor beta chains from one sample in a study of identical twins. From the 5' RACE reads, TCRdb called clonotypes with MiXCR, one entry per CDR3 protein. The sample has around 670,000 distinct CDR3 sequences; around 6% are singletons. Material for sequencing was naive T cells sorted from blood. The source of these receptors is a young man in good health. Both conserved end residues are part of each CDR3. The order of the fields is J gene, D gene, V gene, clone size, CDR3 DNA, CDR3 protein. D genes are given only for firm matches. For some rows the clone size is stated as once, few or many, or as a class when expanded; others skip it.

>TRBJ1-5|NA|TRBV12-3/TRBV12-4|NA
TGTGCCAGCAGTGACCAGTATCAGCCCCAGCATTTT
CASSDQYQPQHF
>TRBJ1-6|TRBD1|TRBV12-3/TRBV12-4|many
TGTGCCAGCAGTTTAAGACAGGGGGCTAGCAATTCACCCCTCCACTTT
CASSLRQGASNSPLHF
>TRBJ2-1|NA|TRBV18|NA
TGTGCCAGCGCGCGCCCATCGGGAAGCTCCTACAATGAGCAGTTCTTC
CASARPSGSSYNEQFF
>TRBJ2-2|NA|TRBV3-1|NA
TGTGCCAGCGCCGGGAGATGGTCCGGGGAGCTGTTTTTT
CASAGRWSGELFF
>TRBJ2-1|TRBD1|TRBV15|NA
TGTGCCACCAGCAGGGCCGGGGACAGGCCCTATGAGCAGTTCTTC
CATSRAGDRPYEQFF
>TRBJ2-1|TRBD2|TRBV20-1|many
TGCAGTGCTAGGTTCCTAGCGGACTACTACAATGAGCAGTTCTTC
CSARFLADYYNEQFF
>TRBJ2-5|NA|TRBV24-1|many
TGTGCCACCAGTGATGTAGAGACCCAGTACTTC
CATSDVETQYF
>TRBJ1-5|NA|TRBV6-1|NA
TGTGCCAGCAGGGGGGGGCAGGGAGTGAGCAATCAGCCCCAGCATTTT
CASRGGQGVSNQPQHF
>TRBJ2-3|NA|TRBV18|few
TGTGCCAGCTCACCATCCCTCCAGACAGATACGCAGTATTTT
CASSPSLQTDTQYF
>TRBJ2-7|NA|TRBV30|NA
TGTGCTGGGGACGTCGGCGGCCAGCAGTACTTC
CAGDVGGQQYF